This entry is about one TCR beta chain. The data were obtained in a study of blood T cell repertoires in COVID-19. Across the study: The samples span acute and convalescent COVID-19 from the United States, Italy and Spain.

TCRdb keeps only in-frame clones here, not all; method: immunoSEQ multiplex PCR. This sample has a few hundred thousand clones, with roughly 85% found just once. Participants, roughly 18 to 90 years old, spanned under 25 US areas. For recovered donors of Cohort 3, there were two negative PCRs, clearance, or symptom resolution. The sequenced sample consisted of PBMCs or T cells enriched from blood (not recorded which). The TCR originated in a man aged 35-49 years who had recovered from COVID-19.

In nucleotides, the CDR3 is TGTGCCAGCAGCTCCCAAACGACAGGGACTCGCGAGCAGTACTTC. Its protein is CASSSQTTGTREQYF. The genes are TRBV5-6 and TRBJ2-7, with a possible D match to TRBD1 (7 bases). Germline loops: CDR1 SGHDT, CDR2 YYEEEE. The CDR3 has 15 amino acids. V gave up 3 bases and J gave up 6 bases, with 19 bases separating them.